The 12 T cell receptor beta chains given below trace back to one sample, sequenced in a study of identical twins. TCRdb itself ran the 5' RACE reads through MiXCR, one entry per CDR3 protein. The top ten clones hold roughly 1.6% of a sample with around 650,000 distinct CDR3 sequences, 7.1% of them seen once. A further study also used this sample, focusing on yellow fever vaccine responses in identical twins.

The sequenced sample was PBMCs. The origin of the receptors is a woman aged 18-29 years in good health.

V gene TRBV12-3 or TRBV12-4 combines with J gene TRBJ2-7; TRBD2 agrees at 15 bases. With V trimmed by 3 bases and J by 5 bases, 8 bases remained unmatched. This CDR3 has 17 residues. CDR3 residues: CASSFRGLAGGRDEQYF. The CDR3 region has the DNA TGTGCCAGCAGTTTCAGGGGACTAGCGGGAGGTAGAGACGAGCAGTACTTC.

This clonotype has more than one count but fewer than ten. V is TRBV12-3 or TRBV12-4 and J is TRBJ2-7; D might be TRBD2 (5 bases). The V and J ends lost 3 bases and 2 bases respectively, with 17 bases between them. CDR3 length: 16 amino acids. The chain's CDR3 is CASSFPLAGLTYEQYF. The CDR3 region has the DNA TGTGCCAGCAGTTTCCCCTTGGCGGGCCTAACCTACGAGCAGTACTTC.

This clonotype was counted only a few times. CDR3 sequence reads: CASSASFGEQFF. The CDR3, as DNA: TGTGCCAGCAGTGCTAGCTTCGGTGAGCAGTTCTTC. The chain carries TRBV7-8 and TRBJ2-1, with D possibly TRBD2 on 5 matching bases. CDR1 and CDR2 from the germline V gene are SGHVS and FQNEAQ. With 6 bases removed from V and 9 bases from J, the gap between germline ends came to 12 bases. The CDR3 is 12 residues long. The entire variable domain, with the rest obtained from reference TRBV7-8 and TRBJ2-1, is as follows: GAGVSQSPRYKVAKRGQDVALRCDPISGHVSLFWYQQALGQGPEFLTYFQNEAQLDKSGLPSDRFFAERPEGSVSTLKIQRTQQEDSAVYLCASSASFGEQFFGPGTRLTVL.

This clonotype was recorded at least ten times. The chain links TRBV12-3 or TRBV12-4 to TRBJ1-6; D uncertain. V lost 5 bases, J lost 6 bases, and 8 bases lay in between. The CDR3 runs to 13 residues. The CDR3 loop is CASSPRVNSPLHF. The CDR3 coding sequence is TGTGCCAGCAGTCCGAGGGTTAATTCACCCCTCCACTTT.

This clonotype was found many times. As DNA, the CDR3 is TGCAGCGTACCCCAGGGAAGCGAGCAGTACTTC. Translating gives CSVPQGSEQYF. This chain uses TRBV29-1 with TRBJ2-7; TRBD1 might be the D (5 bases). Looked up from germline, CDR1 is SQVTM and CDR2 is ANQGSEA. The ends were cut back, 6 bases at V and 6 bases at J, with 12 bases in the middle. The CDR3 runs 11 residues.

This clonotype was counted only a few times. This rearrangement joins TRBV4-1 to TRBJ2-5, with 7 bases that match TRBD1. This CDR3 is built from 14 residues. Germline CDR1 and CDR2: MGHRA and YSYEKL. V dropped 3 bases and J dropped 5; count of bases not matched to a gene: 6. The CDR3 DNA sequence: TGCGCCAGCAGCCAGCCCACAGGGGTCGAGACCCAGTACTTC. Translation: CASSQPTGVETQYF.

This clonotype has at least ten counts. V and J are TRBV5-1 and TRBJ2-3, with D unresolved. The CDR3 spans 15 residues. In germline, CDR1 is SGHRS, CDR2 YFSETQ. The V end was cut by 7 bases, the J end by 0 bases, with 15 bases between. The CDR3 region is CASLRNPSSTDTQYF. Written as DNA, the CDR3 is TGCGCCAGCCTAAGAAATCCTTCTAGCACAGATACGCAGTATTTT.

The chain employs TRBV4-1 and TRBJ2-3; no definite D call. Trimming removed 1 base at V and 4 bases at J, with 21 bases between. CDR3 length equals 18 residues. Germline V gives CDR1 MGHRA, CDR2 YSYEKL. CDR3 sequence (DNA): TGCGCCAGCAGCCAAGCCACCCCTGAAGAGAAGAGATCAGATACGCAGTATTTT. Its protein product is CASSQATPEEKRSDTQYF.

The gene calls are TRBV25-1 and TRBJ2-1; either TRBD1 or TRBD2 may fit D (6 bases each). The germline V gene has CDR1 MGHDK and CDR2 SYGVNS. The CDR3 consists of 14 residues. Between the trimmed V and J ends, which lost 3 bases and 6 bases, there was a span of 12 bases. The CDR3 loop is CASSEAGGPNEQFF. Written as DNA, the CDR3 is TGTGCCAGCAGTGAGGCCGGGGGCCCCAATGAGCAGTTCTTC. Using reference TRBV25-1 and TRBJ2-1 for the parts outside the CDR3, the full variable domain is EADIYQTPRYLVIGTGKKITLECSQTMGHDKMYWYQQDPGMELHLIHYSYGVNSTEKGDLSSESTVSRIRTEHFPLTLESARPSHTSQYLCASSEAGGPNEQFFGPGTRLTVL.

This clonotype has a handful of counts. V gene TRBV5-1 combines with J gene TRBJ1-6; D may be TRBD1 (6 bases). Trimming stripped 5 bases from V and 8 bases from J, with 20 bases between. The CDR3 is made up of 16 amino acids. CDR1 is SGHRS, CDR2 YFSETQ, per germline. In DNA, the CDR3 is TGCGCCAGCAGAAGCTACGGGGGCCCCGTTGATTCACCCCTCCACTTT. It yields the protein CASRSYGGPVDSPLHF.

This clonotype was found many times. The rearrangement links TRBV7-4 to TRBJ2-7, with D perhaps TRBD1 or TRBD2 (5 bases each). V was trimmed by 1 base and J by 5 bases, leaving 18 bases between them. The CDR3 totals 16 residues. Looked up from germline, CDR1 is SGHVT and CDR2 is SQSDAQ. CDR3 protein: CASSLVYRTLIHEQYV. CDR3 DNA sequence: TGTGCCAGCAGCTTAGTTTACAGGACTCTAATCCACGAGCAGTACGTC.

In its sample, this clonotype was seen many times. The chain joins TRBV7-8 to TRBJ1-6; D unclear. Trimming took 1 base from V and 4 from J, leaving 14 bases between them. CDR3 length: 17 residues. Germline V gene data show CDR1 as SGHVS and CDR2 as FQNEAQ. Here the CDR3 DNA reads TGTGCCAGCAGCTTAGACGGATCTATCTGGTATAATTCACCCCTCCACTTT. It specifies CASSLDGSIWYNSPLHF.